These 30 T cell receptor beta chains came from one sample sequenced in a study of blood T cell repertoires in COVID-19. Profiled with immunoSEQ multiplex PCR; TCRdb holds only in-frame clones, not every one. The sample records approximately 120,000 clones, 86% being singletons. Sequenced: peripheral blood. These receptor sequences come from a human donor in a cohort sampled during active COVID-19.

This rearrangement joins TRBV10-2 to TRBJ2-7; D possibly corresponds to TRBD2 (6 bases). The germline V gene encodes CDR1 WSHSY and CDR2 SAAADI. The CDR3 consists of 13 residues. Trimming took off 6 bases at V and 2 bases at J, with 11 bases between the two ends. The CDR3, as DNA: TGCGCCAGCAGGGTTAGCGGTCCCTACGAGCAGTACTTC. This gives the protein CASRVSGPYEQYF.

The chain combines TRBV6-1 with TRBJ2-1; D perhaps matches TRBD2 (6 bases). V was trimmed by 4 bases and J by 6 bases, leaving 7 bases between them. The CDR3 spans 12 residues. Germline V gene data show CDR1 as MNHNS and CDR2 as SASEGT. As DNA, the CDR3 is TGTGCCAGCAGTGTAGCGGCCAATGAGCAGTTCTTC. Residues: CASSVAANEQFF.

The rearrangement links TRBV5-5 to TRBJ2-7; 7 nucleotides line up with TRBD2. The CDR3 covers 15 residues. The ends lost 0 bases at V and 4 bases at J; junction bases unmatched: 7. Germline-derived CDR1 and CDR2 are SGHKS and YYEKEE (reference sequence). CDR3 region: CASSLAGGDGYEQYF. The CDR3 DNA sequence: TGTGCCAGCAGCTTGGCTGGGGGGGACGGGTACGAGCAGTACTTC.

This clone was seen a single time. The CDR3 here is CASSFSGRNTGELFF. The CDR3 DNA sequence: TGTGCCAGCAGTTTTTCAGGAAGGAACACCGGGGAGCTGTTTTTT. The rearrangement links TRBV6-2 or TRBV6-3 to TRBJ2-2; D unresolved. There are 15 residues in the CDR3. Germline V gives CDR1 MNHEY, CDR2 SVGEGT. The germline V and J ends were trimmed by 4 bases and 1 base, with 10 bases remaining between them.

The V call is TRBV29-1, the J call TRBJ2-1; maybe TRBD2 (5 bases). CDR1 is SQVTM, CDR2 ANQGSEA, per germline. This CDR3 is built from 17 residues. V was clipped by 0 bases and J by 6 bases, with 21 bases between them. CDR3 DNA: TGCAGCGTTGAAGACCCAAGGACTGCGAAAGTCATCAATGAGCAGTTCTTC. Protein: CSVEDPRTAKVINEQFF.

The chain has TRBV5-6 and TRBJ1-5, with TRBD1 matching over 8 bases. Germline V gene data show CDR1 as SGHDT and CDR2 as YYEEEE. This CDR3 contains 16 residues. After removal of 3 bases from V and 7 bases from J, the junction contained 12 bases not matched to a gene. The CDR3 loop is CASSSVSGGAGQPQHF. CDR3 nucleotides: TGTGCCAGCAGCTCCGTCTCAGGGGGCGCGGGGCAGCCCCAGCATTTT.

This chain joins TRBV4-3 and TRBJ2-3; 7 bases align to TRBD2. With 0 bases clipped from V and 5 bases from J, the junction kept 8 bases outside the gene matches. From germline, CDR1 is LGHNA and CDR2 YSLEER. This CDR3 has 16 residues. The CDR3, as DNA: TGCGCCAGCAGCCAAGAGGGAGCGGGACTGGGAGATACGCAGTATTTT. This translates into CASSQEGAGLGDTQYF.

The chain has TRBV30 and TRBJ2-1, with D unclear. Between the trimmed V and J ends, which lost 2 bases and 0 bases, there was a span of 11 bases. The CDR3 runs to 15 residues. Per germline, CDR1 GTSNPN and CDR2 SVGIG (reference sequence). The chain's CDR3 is CAWSRLASSYNEQFF. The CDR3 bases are TGTGCCTGGAGTAGACTGGCGAGCTCCTACAATGAGCAGTTCTTC.

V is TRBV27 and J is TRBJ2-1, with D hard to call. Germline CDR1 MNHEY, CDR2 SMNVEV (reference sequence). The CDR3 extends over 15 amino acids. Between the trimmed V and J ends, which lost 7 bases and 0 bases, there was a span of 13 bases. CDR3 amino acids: CASNLWRSSYNEQFF. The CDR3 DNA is TGTGCCAGCAACCTCTGGCGGAGCTCCTACAATGAGCAGTTCTTC.

The CDR3 nucleotides read TGCGCCAGCAGCTTGGCTTATCCGACAGGGCTCTACAATGAGCAGTTCTTC. Its translation is CASSLAYPTGLYNEQFF. The chain couples TRBV5-1 to TRBJ2-1; 7 bases map to TRBD1. Germline CDR1 and CDR2: SGHRS and YFSETQ. J gave up 3 bases and V 0 bases, and 9 bases lay outside the gene matches. The CDR3 is 17 residues long.

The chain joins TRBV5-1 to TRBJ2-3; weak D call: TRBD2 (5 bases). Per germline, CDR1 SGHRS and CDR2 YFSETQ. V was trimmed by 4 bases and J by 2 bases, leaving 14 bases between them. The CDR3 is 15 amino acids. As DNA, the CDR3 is TGCGCCAGCAGCCCCCCTAGCTCCAACACAGATACGCAGTATTTT. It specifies CASSPPSSNTDTQYF.

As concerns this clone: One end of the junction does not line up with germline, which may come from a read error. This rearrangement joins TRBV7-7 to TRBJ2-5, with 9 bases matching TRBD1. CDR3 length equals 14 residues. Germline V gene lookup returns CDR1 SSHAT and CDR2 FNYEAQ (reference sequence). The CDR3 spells CASSLQGAGETQYF. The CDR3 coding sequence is TGTGCTAGCAGCTTACAGGGGGCAGGAGAGACCCAGTACTTC.

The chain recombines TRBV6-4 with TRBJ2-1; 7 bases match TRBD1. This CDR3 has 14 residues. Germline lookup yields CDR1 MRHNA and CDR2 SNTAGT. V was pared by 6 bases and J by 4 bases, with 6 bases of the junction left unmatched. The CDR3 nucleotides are TGTGCCAGCAGCTACAGGGGTGATTACAATGAGCAGTTCTTC. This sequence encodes CASSYRGDYNEQFF.

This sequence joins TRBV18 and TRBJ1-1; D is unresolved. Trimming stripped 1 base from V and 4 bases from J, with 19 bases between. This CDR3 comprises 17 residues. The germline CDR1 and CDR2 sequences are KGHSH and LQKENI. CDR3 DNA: TGTGCCAGCTCACCACAACCCGACACACTTCGAAGCACTGAAGCTTTCTTT. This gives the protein CASSPQPDTLRSTEAFF.

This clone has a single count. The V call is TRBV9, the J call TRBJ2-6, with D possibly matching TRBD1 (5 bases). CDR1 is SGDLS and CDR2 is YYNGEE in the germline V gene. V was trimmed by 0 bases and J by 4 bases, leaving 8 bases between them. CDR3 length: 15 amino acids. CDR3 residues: CASSVGGRGANVLTF. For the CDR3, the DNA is TGTGCCAGCAGCGTAGGGGGCCGGGGGGCCAACGTCCTGACTTTC. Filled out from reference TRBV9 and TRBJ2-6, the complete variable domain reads DSGVTQTPKHLITATGQRVTLRCSPRSGDLSVYWYQQSLDQGLQFLIQYYNGEERAKGNILERFSAQQFPDLHSELNLSSLELGDSALYFCASSVGGRGANVLTFGAGSRLTVL.

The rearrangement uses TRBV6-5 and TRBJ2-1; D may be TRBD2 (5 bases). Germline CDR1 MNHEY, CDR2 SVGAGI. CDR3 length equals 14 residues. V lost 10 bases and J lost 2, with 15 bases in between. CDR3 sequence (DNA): TGTGCCAATCGGATAAGCGGAACCTACAATGAGCAGTTCTTC. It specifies CANRISGTYNEQFF.

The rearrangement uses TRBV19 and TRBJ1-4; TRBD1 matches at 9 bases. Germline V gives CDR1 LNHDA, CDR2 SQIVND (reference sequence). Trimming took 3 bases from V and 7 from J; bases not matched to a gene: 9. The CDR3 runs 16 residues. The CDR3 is CASSIGTGQGGEKLFF. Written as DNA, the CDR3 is TGTGCCAGTAGTATTGGTACGGGACAGGGAGGTGAAAAACTGTTTTTT.

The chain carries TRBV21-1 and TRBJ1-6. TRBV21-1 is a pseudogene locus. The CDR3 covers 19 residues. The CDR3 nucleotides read TGTGCCAGCAGCAAAGGAGCGACGGTCGATAGCTCCTATAATTCACCCCTCCACTTT. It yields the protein CASSKGATVDSSYNSPLHF.

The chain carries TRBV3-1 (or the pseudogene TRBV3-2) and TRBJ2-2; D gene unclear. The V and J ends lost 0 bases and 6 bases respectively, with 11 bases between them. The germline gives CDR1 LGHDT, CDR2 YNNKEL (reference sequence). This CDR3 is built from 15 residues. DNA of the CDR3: TGTGCCAGCAGCCAAGATCAACGAGTGTCCGGGGAGCTGTTTTTT. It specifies CASSQDQRVSGELFF.

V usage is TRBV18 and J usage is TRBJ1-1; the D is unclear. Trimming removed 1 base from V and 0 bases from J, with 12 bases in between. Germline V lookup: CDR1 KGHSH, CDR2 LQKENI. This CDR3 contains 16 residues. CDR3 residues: CASSPRAGPMNTEAFF. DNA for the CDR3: TGTGCCAGCTCACCACGTGCAGGCCCCATGAACACTGAAGCTTTCTTT.

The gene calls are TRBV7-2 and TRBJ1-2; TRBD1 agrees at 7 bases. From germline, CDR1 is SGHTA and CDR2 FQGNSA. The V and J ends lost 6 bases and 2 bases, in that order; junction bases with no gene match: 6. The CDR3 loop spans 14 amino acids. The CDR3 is CASSLQGPNYGYTF. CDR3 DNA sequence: TGTGCCAGCAGTTTACAGGGGCCAAACTATGGCTACACCTTC.

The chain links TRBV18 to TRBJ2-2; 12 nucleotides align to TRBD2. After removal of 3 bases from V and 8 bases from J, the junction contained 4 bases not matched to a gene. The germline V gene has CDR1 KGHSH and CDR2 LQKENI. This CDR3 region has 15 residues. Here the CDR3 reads CASSPRLAGDGELFF. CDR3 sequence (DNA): TGTGCCAGCTCACCTAGACTAGCGGGAGATGGGGAGCTGTTTTTT.

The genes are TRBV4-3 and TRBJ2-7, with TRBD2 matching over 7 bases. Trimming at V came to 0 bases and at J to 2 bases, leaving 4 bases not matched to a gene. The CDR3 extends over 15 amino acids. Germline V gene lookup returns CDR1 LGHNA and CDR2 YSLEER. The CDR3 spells CASSQEGRVPYEQYF. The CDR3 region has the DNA TGCGCCAGCAGCCAAGAGGGGAGGGTACCCTACGAGCAGTACTTC.

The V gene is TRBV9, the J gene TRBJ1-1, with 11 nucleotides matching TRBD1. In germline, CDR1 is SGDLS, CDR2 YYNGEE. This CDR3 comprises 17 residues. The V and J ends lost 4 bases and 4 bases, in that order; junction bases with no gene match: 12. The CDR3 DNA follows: TGTGCCAGCAGCCCAGGGGACAGGGGGAGGTTGCGCACTGAAGCTTTCTTT. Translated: CASSPGDRGRLRTEAFF. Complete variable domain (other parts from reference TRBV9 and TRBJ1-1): DSGVTQTPKHLITATGQRVTLRCSPRSGDLSVYWYQQSLDQGLQFLIQYYNGEERAKGNILERFSAQQFPDLHSELNLSSLELGDSALYFCASSPGDRGRLRTEAFFGQGTRLTVV.

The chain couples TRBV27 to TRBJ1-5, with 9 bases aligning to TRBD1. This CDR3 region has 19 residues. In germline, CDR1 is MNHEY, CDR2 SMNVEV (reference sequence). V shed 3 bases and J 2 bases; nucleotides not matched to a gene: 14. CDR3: CASSFGNRGRGRGNQPQHF. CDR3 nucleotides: TGTGCCAGCAGTTTCGGGAACAGGGGGCGAGGTAGAGGCAATCAGCCCCAGCATTTT.

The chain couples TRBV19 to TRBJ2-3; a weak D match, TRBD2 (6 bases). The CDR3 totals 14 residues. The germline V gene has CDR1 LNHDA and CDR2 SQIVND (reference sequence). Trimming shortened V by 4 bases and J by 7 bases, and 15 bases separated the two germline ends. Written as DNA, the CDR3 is TGTGCCAGTAGTACTGACGGGAGTTTTTATACGCAGTATTTT. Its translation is CASSTDGSFYTQYF.

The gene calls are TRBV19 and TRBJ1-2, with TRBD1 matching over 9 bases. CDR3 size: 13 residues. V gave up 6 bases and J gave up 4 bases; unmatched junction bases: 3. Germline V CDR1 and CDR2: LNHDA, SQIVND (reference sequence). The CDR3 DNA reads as TGTGCCAGTAGGGGACAGGGACTCTATGGCTACACCTTC. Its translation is CASRGQGLYGYTF.

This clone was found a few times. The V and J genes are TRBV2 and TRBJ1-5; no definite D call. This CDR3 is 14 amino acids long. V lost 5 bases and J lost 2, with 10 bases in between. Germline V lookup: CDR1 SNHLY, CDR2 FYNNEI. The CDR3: CASSIERGNQPQHF. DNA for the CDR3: TGTGCCAGCAGTATTGAGAGGGGCAATCAGCCCCAGCATTTT.

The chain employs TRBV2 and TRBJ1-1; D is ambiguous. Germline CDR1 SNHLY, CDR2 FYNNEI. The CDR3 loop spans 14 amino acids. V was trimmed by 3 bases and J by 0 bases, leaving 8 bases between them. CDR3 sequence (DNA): TGTGCCAGCAGTGAGCCCGAGATGAACACTGAAGCTTTCTTT. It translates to CASSEPEMNTEAFF.

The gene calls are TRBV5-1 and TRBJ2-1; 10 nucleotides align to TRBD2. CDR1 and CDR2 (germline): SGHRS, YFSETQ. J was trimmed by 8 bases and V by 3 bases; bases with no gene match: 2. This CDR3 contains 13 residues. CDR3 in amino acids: CASSSGTSDEQFF. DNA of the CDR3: TGCGCCAGCAGCTCCGGGACTAGCGATGAGCAGTTCTTC.